The 29 T cell receptor beta chains below all came from one sample that was sequenced in a study of cytomegalovirus exposure and HLA in healthy donors. Vbeta (60) and Jbeta (13) primers were used in the PCR. The method was immunoSEQ multiplex PCR; TCRdb's version includes in-frame clones alone and lacks a portion of them. Among about 93,000 clones, 65% to 85% were seen once, and the ten largest hold approximately 3.8%. Sequencing was done on a sample of PBMCs. All receptors derive from a man over 45 in good health and CMV-seronegative.

The chain employs TRBV19 and TRBJ2-2; TRBD1 agrees at 8 bases. The CDR3 is 16 residues long. V lost 4 bases to trimming and J lost 3 bases; unmatched junction nucleotides: 7. The germline CDR1 and CDR2 sequences are LNHDA and SQIVND (reference sequence). CDR3 loop: CASSTGGLGDTGELFF. CDR3 nucleotides: TGTGCCAGTAGTACAGGGGGCCTAGGCGACACCGGGGAGCTGTTTTTT. Using reference TRBV19 and TRBJ2-2 for the parts outside the CDR3, the full variable domain is DGGITQSPKYLFRKEGQNVTLSCEQNLNHDAMYWYRQDPGQGLRLIYYSQIVNDFQKGDIAEGYSVSREKKESFPLTVTSAQKNPTAFYLCASSTGGLGDTGELFFGEGSRLTVL.

In its sample, this clone was seen once. The chain has TRBV18 and TRBJ2-7; no firm D call. CDR3 size: 15 residues. V was cut by 4 bases and J by 1 base, with 14 bases left in between. Germline V gives CDR1 KGHSH, CDR2 LQKENI. The CDR3 region has the DNA TGTGCCAGCTCACTCGGCGTAGGCGGATCCTACGAGCAGTACTTC. Protein: CASSLGVGGSYEQYF.

The chain recombines TRBV2 with TRBJ2-3; a possible D gene is TRBD2 (5 bases). Germline lookup yields CDR1 SNHLY and CDR2 FYNNEI. The V gene lost 3 bases and the J gene lost 2 bases, with 15 bases spanning the gap. CDR3 length equals 16 residues. The CDR3 sequence is CASSDPLASSTDTQYF. Here the CDR3 DNA reads TGTGCCAGCAGTGACCCCCTAGCCTCCTCCACAGATACGCAGTATTTT. Complete variable domain (other parts from reference TRBV2 and TRBJ2-3): EPEVTQTPSHQVTQMGQEVILRCVPISNHLYFYWYRQILGQKVEFLVSFYNNEISEKSEIFDDQFSVERPDGSNFTLKIRSTKLEDSAMYFCASSDPLASSTDTQYFGPGTRLTVL.

CDR3 sequence: CASSGRDRGVADTQYF. CDR3 sequence (DNA): TGTGCCAGCAGCGGCCGGGACAGAGGGGTCGCAGATACGCAGTATTTT. This chain connects TRBV9 to TRBJ2-3; the match to TRBD1 covers 7 bases. This CDR3 comprises 16 residues. Germline CDR1 SGDLS, CDR2 YYNGEE. The V and J ends lost 3 bases and 4 bases, in that order; junction bases with no gene match: 11.

The chain employs TRBV7-9 and TRBJ2-7; D gene unclear. V dropped 4 bases and J dropped 5 bases, with 12 bases sitting between them. Germline lookup yields CDR1 SEHNR and CDR2 FQNEAQ (reference sequence). The CDR3 length is 13 residues. The CDR3 region has the DNA TGTGCCAGCAGCTCGGCCGACACCCACGAGCAGTACTTC. Its translation is CASSSADTHEQYF.

The chain employs TRBV7-2 and TRBJ2-1; perhaps TRBD2 as D (5 bases). Germline CDR1 SGHTA, CDR2 FQGNSA. This CDR3 comprises 14 residues. V gave up 3 bases and J gave up 4 bases, with 10 bases separating them. This CDR3 reads CASSFLASYNEQFF. The CDR3 DNA sequence: TGTGCCAGCAGCTTTCTAGCATCTTACAATGAGCAGTTCTTC.

This clone was found once. The chain joins TRBV6-6 to TRBJ2-7; D is possibly TRBD1 (6 bases). The ends were cut back, 7 bases at V and 0 bases at J, with 16 bases in the middle. CDR1 and CDR2 from the germline V gene are MNHNY and SVGAGI (reference sequence). The CDR3 sequence is 15 residues long. CDR3 in amino acids: CASISDRTASYEQYF. CDR3 coding DNA: TGTGCCAGCATTTCAGATCGGACAGCCTCCTACGAGCAGTACTTC.

This chain uses TRBV21-1 with TRBJ1-5; the table calls TRBD1, which could not be checked here. TRBV21-1 corresponds to a pseudogene. The CDR3 runs to 17 residues. The CDR3 is CASSKDYQTGRMQPQHF. DNA for the CDR3: TGTGCCAGCAGCAAAGATTACCAGACAGGGAGAATGCAGCCCCAGCATTTT.

The rearrangement uses TRBV11-2 and TRBJ2-7; 7 nucleotides agree with TRBD2. The CDR3 is 15 amino acids. With 1 base clipped from V and 5 bases from J, the junction kept 8 bases outside the gene matches. Looked up from germline, CDR1 is SGHAT and CDR2 is FQNNGV. CDR3 in amino acids: CASSLGGGAVNEQYF. The CDR3 coding sequence is TGTGCCAGCAGCTTAGGGGGAGGGGCCGTCAACGAGCAGTACTTC.

In regard to this clone: The sample holds other DNA sequences that translate to the same CDR3. This chain joins TRBV10-2 and TRBJ2-7; tentatively, D is TRBD2 (6 bases). The CDR3 has 17 residues. Trimming took off 0 bases at V and 0 bases at J, with 15 bases between the two ends. CDR1 WSHSY and CDR2 SAAADI come from the germline V gene. CDR3 amino acids: CASSESLTGAVSYEQYF. The DNA for the CDR3 is TGCGCCAGCAGTGAGTCCCTAACGGGAGCCGTCTCCTACGAGCAGTACTTC.

The V call is TRBV7-2, the J call TRBJ1-2; perhaps TRBD1 as D (6 bases). This CDR3 is built from 15 residues. The V gene lost 5 bases and the J gene lost 2 bases, with 15 bases spanning the gap. Germline assignment: CDR1 SGHTA and CDR2 FQGNSA. CDR3 amino acids: CASSKQQGGNYGYTF. DNA for the CDR3: TGTGCCAGCAGCAAGCAACAGGGAGGGAACTATGGCTACACCTTC. Drawing the rest from reference TRBV7-2 and TRBJ1-2, the complete variable domain is GAGVSQSPSNKVTEKGKDVELRCDPISGHTALYWYRQSLGQGLEFLIYFQGNSAPDKSGLPSDRFSAERTGGSVSTLTIQRTQQEDSAVYLCASSKQQGGNYGYTFGSGTRLTVV.

As concerns this clone: The junction departs from germline at one end; a sequencing error may be responsible. J is TRBJ1-2 and V is TRBV9; 7 positions agree with TRBD1. The germline V gene encodes CDR1 SGDLS and CDR2 YYNGEE. The CDR3 has 15 residues. CDR3 sequence reads: CASSPRDSKRYGYPF. DNA of the CDR3: TGTGCCAGCAGCCCAAGGGACAGCAAAAGATATGGCTACCCCTTC. Full variable domain (rest looked up from reference TRBV9 and TRBJ1-2): DSGVTQTPKHLITATGQRVTLRCSPRSGDLSVYWYQQSLDQGLQFLIQYYNGEERAKGNILERFSAQQFPDLHSELNLSSLELGDSALYFCASSPRDSKRYGYPFGSGTRLTVV.

The rearrangement links TRBV28 to TRBJ1-6, with a possible D match to TRBD1 (5 bases). Germline V lookup: CDR1 MDHEN, CDR2 SYDVKM. This CDR3 has 15 residues. With 5 bases removed from V and 7 bases from J, the gap between germline ends came to 15 bases. The CDR3: CASSLPRGRNSPLHF. The CDR3 region has the DNA TGTGCCAGCAGTCTACCAAGGGGAAGGAATTCACCCCTCCACTTT.

The sample holds one count of this clone. V usage is TRBV28 and J usage is TRBJ1-4; D might be TRBD1 (5 bases). The CDR3 spans 16 residues. Trimming removed 5 bases at V and 8 bases at J, with 21 bases between. Germline CDR1 reads MDHEN; CDR2 reads SYDVKM. The CDR3 DNA follows: TGTGCCAGCAGTCCGGGGGGGGGAGGGCATCGGGAAAAACTGTTTTTT. Its protein is CASSPGGGGHREKLFF.

The table lists this clone with a few counts. The sample carries other DNA sequences with the same CDR3. This chain joins TRBV6-1 and TRBJ2-6, with D maybe TRBD1 (5 bases). V dropped 3 bases and J dropped 0 bases, with 6 bases sitting between them. Germline V CDR1 and CDR2: MNHNS, SASEGT. The CDR3 has 15 amino acids. The CDR3 spells CASSEDNSGANVLTF. CDR3 bases: TGTGCCAGCAGTGAGGACAACTCTGGGGCCAACGTCCTGACTTTC.

The gene calls are TRBV9 and TRBJ2-1, with 9 bases lining up with TRBD1. The junction had 9 bases not matched to a gene; V was cut back by 0 bases and J by 5 bases. CDR1 SGDLS and CDR2 YYNGEE come from the germline V gene. This CDR3 contains 17 residues. The CDR3 protein is CASSVAIGQGWDNEQFF. DNA for the CDR3: TGTGCCAGCAGCGTAGCTATAGGACAGGGGTGGGACAATGAGCAGTTCTTC.

This chain uses TRBV5-1 with TRBJ2-2; 11 bases line up with TRBD2. V lost 3 bases, J lost 6 bases, and 7 bases stayed unmatched. Germline V gene data show CDR1 as SGHRS and CDR2 as YFSETQ. CDR3 size: 16 residues. The CDR3 DNA reads as TGCGCCAGCAGCTCAACTAGCGGGAGCAGTTCCGGGGAGCTGTTTTTT. Translating gives CASSSTSGSSSGELFF.

This chain connects TRBV2 to TRBJ2-3, with D possibly TRBD1 on 6 matching bases. From germline, CDR1 is SNHLY and CDR2 FYNNEI. This CDR3 comprises 14 residues. V was clipped by 4 bases and J by 2 bases, with 10 bases between them. CDR3 protein: CASSVNRDTDTQYF. As DNA, the CDR3 is TGTGCCAGCAGTGTTAACAGGGACACAGATACGCAGTATTTT. The full variable domain, its missing parts supplied by reference TRBV2 and TRBJ2-3, is EPEVTQTPSHQVTQMGQEVILRCVPISNHLYFYWYRQILGQKVEFLVSFYNNEISEKSEIFDDQFSVERPDGSNFTLKIRSTKLEDSAMYFCASSVNRDTDTQYFGPGTRLTVL.

The table lists this clone with a count of one. The chain carries TRBV27 and TRBJ2-1; D possibly corresponds to TRBD1 (7 bases). The CDR3 loop spans 14 amino acids. V lost 10 bases, J lost 7 bases, and 20 bases lay in between. Germline CDR1 and CDR2: MNHEY and SMNVEV (reference sequence). CDR3 sequence: CAISKEGAWNEQFF. The DNA for the CDR3 is TGTGCCATTTCGAAGGAGGGGGCCTGGAATGAGCAGTTCTTC.

The chain uses TRBV5-5 and TRBJ2-1; D ambiguous. Germline CDR1 reads SGHKS; CDR2 reads YYEKEE (reference sequence). The V end was cut by 0 bases, the J end by 0 bases, with 7 bases between. This CDR3 has 15 amino acids. Here the CDR3 DNA reads TGTGCCAGCAGCTTGGAACTTAGCTCCTACAATGAGCAGTTCTTC. This gives the protein CASSLELSSYNEQFF.

The chain employs TRBV18 and TRBJ2-7; D is possibly TRBD2 (6 bases). This CDR3 spans 14 amino acids. V dropped 6 bases and J dropped 6 bases, with 18 bases sitting between them. Germline loops: CDR1 KGHSH, CDR2 LQKENI. As DNA, the CDR3 is TGTGCCAGCTCCCCCGGGAACGGAGGGACCGAGCAGTACTTC. It codes for CASSPGNGGTEQYF.

The chain carries TRBV5-1 and TRBJ2-3; weak D call: TRBD1 (6 bases). With 4 bases removed from V and 0 bases from J, the gap between germline ends came to 12 bases. The CDR3 has 15 residues. CDR1 SGHRS and CDR2 YFSETQ come from the germline V gene. DNA for the CDR3: TGCGCCAGCAGCGGGACGGACAGAAGCACAGATACGCAGTATTTT. It encodes CASSGTDRSTDTQYF.

V and J are TRBV2 and TRBJ2-5, with 12 bases identical to TRBD2. The V gene's germline CDR1 is SNHLY and CDR2 FYNNEI. The CDR3 totals 15 residues. J lost 4 bases, V lost 3 bases, and 3 bases had no gene match. Written as DNA, the CDR3 is TGTGCCAGCAGTGATCTGGGACTAGCGGGAGAGACCCAGTACTTC. Translated, it gives CASSDLGLAGETQYF.

This rearrangement joins TRBV28 to TRBJ2-7; 9 nucleotides line up with TRBD2. The V segment lost 5 bases and the J segment 4 bases; nucleotides outside the gene matches: 6. Germline CDR1 MDHEN, CDR2 SYDVKM. This CDR3 is built from 14 residues. The CDR3 DNA follows: TGTGCCAGCAGTCTTAGCGGGAGTGGTTACGAGCAGTACTTC. Its translation: CASSLSGSGYEQYF.

The V call is TRBV7-2, the J call TRBJ2-5, with TRBD1 identical over 8 bases. With V trimmed by 1 base and J by 2 bases, 0 bases remained unmatched. The germline CDR1 and CDR2 sequences are SGHTA and FQGNSA. There are 14 residues in the CDR3. The CDR3 here is CASSLDRGQETQYF. The CDR3 DNA follows: TGTGCCAGCAGCTTAGACAGGGGGCAAGAGACCCAGTACTTC.

This rearrangement joins TRBV28 to TRBJ2-3; no reliable D call. Germline V gene sequence: CDR1 MDHEN, CDR2 SYDVKM. With 3 bases removed from V and 2 bases from J, the gap between germline ends came to 6 bases. This CDR3 has 13 amino acids. The CDR3 DNA follows: TGTGCCAGCAGTTTTTCAGACACAGATACGCAGTATTTT. Translating it yields CASSFSDTDTQYF.

The chain is built from TRBV15 and TRBJ1-4; D ambiguous. V lost 0 bases, J lost 8 bases, and 13 bases lay in between. From germline, CDR1 is LNHNV and CDR2 YYDKDF (reference sequence). The CDR3 is 15 amino acids. DNA of the CDR3: TGTGCCACCAGCAGAGATTTTAAACCGGGGGAAAAACTGTTTTTT. Amino acids: CATSRDFKPGEKLFF.

V usage is TRBV21-1 and J usage is TRBJ2-7; the DNA was not compared with TRBD2, the D call given in the table. TRBV21-1 has pseudogene status. The length of the CDR3 is 13 residues. The CDR3 DNA is TGTGCCAGCAGCCCTGAGGGCGGCTACGAGCAGTACTTC. Amino acid sequence: CASSPEGGYEQYF.

This rearrangement joins TRBV6-1 to TRBJ1-5, with TRBD1 matching 11 bases. V trimming: 8 bases; J trimming: 5 bases; junction bases outside the gene matches: 8. Germline V gene sequence: CDR1 MNHNS, CDR2 SASEGT. The length of the CDR3 is 15 residues. CDR3 coding DNA: TGTGCCAGCTCCCTATCGGGACAGGGGGATCAGCCCCAGCATTTT. Translating it yields CASSLSGQGDQPQHF.